This entry is about one T cell receptor beta chain. The TCR library protocol was used to attach unique molecular identifiers. These identifiers were attached to individual cDNA molecules. TCRdb re-called the 5' RACE reads with MiXCR, one entry per CDR3 protein. Seen here are around 76,000 distinct CDR3 sequences, roughly 15% observed once, and the top ten hold roughly 4.3%. The data originate from a study of early T cells in non-severe SARS-CoV-2 infection. V lost 5 bases, J lost 2 bases, and 12 bases lay in between. The germline CDR1 and CDR2 sequences are SGHTA and FQGTGA. The CDR3 length is 15 residues.

The TCR was taken from an adult who was a healthcare worker with PCR-confirmed SARS-CoV-2 infection or an uninfected control (not recorded which). Here the sequenced sample was whole blood, taken at baseline. The rearrangement joins TRBV7-3 to TRBJ2-2, with TRBD1 as a possible D gene (6 bases). The CDR3, as DNA: TGTGCCAGCAGCCCAGGGGTCGTTAACACCGGGGAGCTGTTTTTT. Its translation is CASSPGVVNTGELFF.